This record looks at one TCR beta chain sequence and its context. Its antigen is currently unknown. This sample is part of a study of T cell responses to AZD1222 COVID-19 vaccine. This table comes from immunoSEQ multiplex PCR, and its TCRdb copy is limited to in-frame clones, with some not included. The data hold 90,000 to 95,000 clones, with just over 85% observed a single time. The germline gives CDR1 MNHNY, CDR2 SVGAGI (reference sequence). Trimming left V 6 bases short and J 0 bases short, with 8 bases between. This CDR3 comprises 13 residues. Findings and limits, study-wide: Clonal diversity was possibly underestimated, and the donors were mostly white British, with more females. Once two AZD1222 doses were given, Spike-specific TCR breadth and depth went up. Repertoire sampling was restricted to post-peak T cell response timepoints.

This receptor was obtained from an adult in good health. Sequenced here: peripheral blood, sampled on day 0 of AZD1222 vaccination. The gene calls are TRBV6-6 and TRBJ2-5; D is possibly TRBD1 or TRBD2 (5 bases each). CDR3 protein: CASRGRDQETQYF. DNA of the CDR3: TGTGCCAGCAGGGGGCGGGACCAAGAGACCCAGTACTTC.